These 2 T cell receptor beta chains share one sample of origin, sequenced in a study of T cell responses to AZD1222 COVID-19 vaccine (dated by TCRdb to the early 2020s). Libraries were built with the immunoSEQ multiplex PCR assay. The clones in this table, taken by TCRdb from immuneACCESS, are in-frame only. Not every clone is retained; where verified, under half of the shortfall comes from an unresolved V gene, and the cause of the rest is unknown. Present in this sample are roughly 130,000 clones, 92% of which were seen just once. The ten largest clones take up approximately 4.3% of the sample. This sample's time point label indicates: about 28 days (+/-7) after the second vaccine dose. Source: peripheral blood, taken 28 days after the second AZD1222 dose. These receptors were taken from an adult who received the AZD1222 COVID-19 vaccine.

The chain links TRBV11-3 to TRBJ2-1; a possible D gene is TRBD2 (5 bases). Germline V gene data show CDR1 as SGHNT and CDR2 as YENEEA. There are 17 residues in the CDR3. The ends were cut back, 0 bases at V and 5 bases at J, with 17 bases in the middle. The CDR3 DNA follows: TGTGCCAGCAGCTTAGATACGGCCGCCGGACTGAACAATGAGCAGTTCTTC. It encodes CASSLDTAAGLNNEQFF.

The chain couples TRBV7-9 to TRBJ2-7; 8 bases are a match to TRBD1. The CDR3 is 16 amino acids. The germline V gene has CDR1 SEHNR and CDR2 FQNEAQ (reference sequence). Trimming cost V 5 bases and J 2 bases; bases outside gene matches: 11. The CDR3 coding sequence is TGTGCCAGCAGCCCGCCGCCGGGACAGGTCCCCTACGAGCAGTACTTC. It codes for CASSPPPGQVPYEQYF.